What follows describes a single T cell receptor beta chain. The record originates from a study of blood T cell repertoires in COVID-19. Study details: The origin of the acute and convalescent COVID-19 samples was the United States, Italy and Spain. T cells, B-cell-depleted T cells, or PBMCs supplied cDNA or gDNA.

The V gene's germline CDR1 is MDHEN and CDR2 SYDVKM. The CDR3 sequence is 15 residues long. V dropped 3 bases and J dropped 7; count of bases not matched to a gene: 10. Source study methods: By means of reference gene primer amplification, nucleated cell counts were estimated. The protocol was immunoSEQ multiplex PCR, while the TCRdb copy is restricted to in-frame clones and leaves out a portion. D and trimming were read from the DNA, whereas the V and J calls and clone size are those reported in that table. The table includes 100,000 to 120,000 clones, approximately 65% detected once. The chain joins TRBV28 to TRBJ1-2; 8 bases match TRBD1. This receptor was obtained from a woman aged 60 to 75 with acute or convalescent COVID-19. The specimen sequenced was peripheral blood. CDR3 sequence reads: CASSLGRTGRIGYTF. CDR3 sequence (DNA): TGTGCCAGCAGTTTGGGACGGACAGGGCGTATTGGCTACACCTTC.